These 32 T cell receptor beta chains came from one sample sequenced in a study of blood T cell repertoires in COVID-19. Assay used: immunoSEQ multiplex PCR; TCRdb lists only in-frame clones, some missing. Here the sample spans fewer than 500,000 clones, around 89% being singletons. The source material was peripheral blood. Every receptor here comes from a woman aged 30 to 39 with acute or convalescent COVID-19.

This clone was picked up one time. This chain connects TRBV3-1 (or the pseudogene TRBV3-2) to TRBJ2-7, with 7 bases identical to TRBD2. Germline V gene sequence: CDR1 LGHDT, CDR2 YNNKEL (reference sequence). The CDR3 length is 11 residues. After removal of 5 bases from V and 7 bases from J, the junction contained 2 bases not matched to a gene. DNA for the CDR3: TGTGCCAGCAGCTGGGGGGGGGAGCAGTACTTC. Amino acid sequence: CASSWGGEQYF.

J is TRBJ1-2 and V is TRBV5-1; D is ambiguous. Germline loops: CDR1 SGHRS, CDR2 YFSETQ. The V gene lost 0 bases and the J gene lost 8 bases, with 8 bases spanning the gap. The CDR3 runs 12 residues. CDR3 in amino acids: CASSLGSIGYTF. In nucleotides, the CDR3 is TGCGCCAGCAGCTTGGGGAGCATAGGCTACACCTTC.

This chain uses TRBV9 with TRBJ2-1, with 10 bases identical to TRBD2. The J segment lost 10 bases and the V segment lost 3 bases, leaving 10 bases of the junction unmatched. Germline values: CDR1 SGDLS, CDR2 YYNGEE. The CDR3 is 15 residues long. Here the CDR3 DNA reads TGTGCCAGCAGCGGAACTAGCGGGGCCCTGGGGGAGCAGTTCTTC. Amino acid sequence: CASSGTSGALGEQFF.

The chain carries TRBV5-1 and TRBJ1-2; possibly TRBD1 for D (5 bases). Germline assignment: CDR1 SGHRS and CDR2 YFSETQ. CDR3 length equals 15 residues. V shed 0 bases and J shed 1 base, with 10 bases lying between them. Here the CDR3 DNA reads TGCGCCAGCAGCTTGGGAGACAGCGTTAACTATGGCTACACCTTC. It codes for CASSLGDSVNYGYTF.

As concerns this clone: One junction end does not reproduce the germline sequence, and a read error may be involved. The chain employs TRBV7-3 and TRBJ2-3; 7 bases map to TRBD2. Germline CDR1 and CDR2: SGHTA and FQGTGA. The CDR3 spans 15 residues. The CDR3 DNA follows: TGTGCCAGCAGCCTAACTAGCGCTAGGGAAGATACGCAGTATTTT. Protein sequence: CASSLTSAREDTQYF.

This sequence joins TRBV5-3 and TRBJ2-7; 9 bases line up with TRBD1. TRBV5-3 is known as an ORF, though its function is uncertain. Unmatched junction bases numbered 7, after V lost 5 bases and J lost 1 base. The CDR3 has 15 amino acids. The CDR3 region has the DNA TGTGCCAGAAGATGCGGGACAGGGCCTTCCTACGAGCAGTACTTC. It yields the protein CARRCGTGPSYEQYF.

The chain has TRBV6-5 and TRBJ2-7; 11 bases agree with TRBD2. The junction had 4 bases not matched to a gene; V was cut back by 5 bases and J by 4 bases. From germline, CDR1 is MNHEY and CDR2 SVGAGI. The CDR3 extends over 14 amino acids. The CDR3: CASSTLAGEYEQYF. As DNA, the CDR3 is TGTGCCAGCAGTACACTAGCGGGGGAATACGAGCAGTACTTC.

The rearrangement links TRBV7-6 to TRBJ2-7; 10 positions agree with TRBD1. V lost 4 bases, J lost 2 bases, and 5 bases stayed unmatched. CDR1 and CDR2 from the germline V gene are SGHVS and FNYEAQ. The CDR3 spans 15 residues. This CDR3 is CASSSGQGETYEQYF. As DNA, the CDR3 is TGTGCCAGCAGCTCAGGACAGGGGGAAACCTACGAGCAGTACTTC.

This clone was seen only a few times. This chain uses TRBV14 with TRBJ2-7; TRBD1 might be the D (6 bases). V dropped 2 bases and J dropped 0 bases, with 8 bases sitting between them. Germline V gene sequence: CDR1 SGHDN, CDR2 FVKESK. The CDR3 consists of 14 residues. The CDR3 region is CASSQMDSSYEQYF. CDR3 nucleotide sequence: TGTGCCAGCAGCCAAATGGACAGCTCCTACGAGCAGTACTTC.

This clone was seen only once. This chain joins TRBV5-4 and TRBJ1-1; D is unclear. Germline V gives CDR1 SGHNT, CDR2 YYREEE (reference sequence). The CDR3 consists of 13 residues. The V gene lost 2 bases and the J gene lost 8 bases, with 13 bases spanning the gap. The CDR3 region is CASSLSGGGEAFF. In nucleotides, the CDR3 is TGTGCCAGCAGCTTATCCGGTGGAGGGGAAGCTTTCTTT.

The chain recombines TRBV27 with TRBJ1-6; 10 positions agree with TRBD1. Looked up from germline, CDR1 is MNHEY and CDR2 is SMNVEV (reference sequence). V lost 4 bases and J lost 10; bases outside the gene matches: 4. The CDR3 contains 14 residues. The CDR3 region is CASSSPTGGSPLHF. CDR3 DNA sequence: TGTGCCAGCAGTTCCCCGACAGGGGGCTCACCCCTCCACTTT.

This clone is a singleton in its sample. The chain combines TRBV9 with TRBJ2-5; TRBD2 matches 11 bases. Trimming took 0 bases from V and 5 from J; bases not matched to a gene: 0. The CDR3 runs to 14 residues. Germline V gene sequence: CDR1 SGDLS, CDR2 YYNGEE. DNA for the CDR3: TGTGCCAGCAGCGTAGGACTAGCGGGGGAGACCCAGTACTTC. As protein: CASSVGLAGETQYF.

This clone appeared a few times. The V and J genes are TRBV5-1 and TRBJ2-5; 11 nucleotides align to TRBD2. This CDR3 spans 15 amino acids. Germline-derived CDR1 and CDR2 are SGHRS and YFSETQ. J was trimmed by 7 bases and V by 4 bases; bases with no gene match: 9. The CDR3: CASSLMTSGEGTQYF. DNA for the CDR3: TGCGCCAGCAGCCTCATGACTAGCGGGGAGGGGACCCAGTACTTC.

The chain recombines TRBV2 with TRBJ2-7; the D gene is possibly TRBD2 (6 bases). Germline V gene data show CDR1 as SNHLY and CDR2 as FYNNEI. The CDR3 extends over 15 amino acids. V gave up 2 bases and J gave up 0 bases, with 11 bases separating them. The CDR3 is CASSEMYGSSYEQYF. CDR3 in DNA: TGTGCCAGCAGTGAAATGTACGGGAGCTCCTACGAGCAGTACTTC.

As for this clone: Other DNA sequences within the sample encode an identical CDR3. The chain links TRBV3-1 (or the pseudogene TRBV3-2) to TRBJ2-5; D is possibly TRBD2 (6 bases). V was cut by 4 bases and J by 3 bases, with 9 bases left in between. The CDR3 spans 13 residues. Germline-derived CDR1 and CDR2 are LGHDT and YNNKEL (reference sequence). The CDR3 sequence: CASSRRGEETQYF. The CDR3 coding sequence is TGTGCCAGCAGCCGGCGGGGTGAAGAGACCCAGTACTTC.

The chain couples TRBV7-9 to TRBJ2-5; D is unclear. CDR3 size: 16 residues. CDR1 SEHNR and CDR2 FQNEAQ come from the germline V gene (reference sequence). Trimming shortened V by 0 bases and J by 3 bases, and 14 bases separated the two germline ends. Here the CDR3 DNA reads TGTGCCAGCAGCTTAGCGCCTGTGAGGATGGAAGAGACCCAGTACTTC. Protein product: CASSLAPVRMEETQYF. Combining the CDR3 with reference TRBV7-9 and TRBJ2-5 gives the whole variable domain DTGVSQNPRHKITKRGQNVTFRCDPISEHNRLYWYRQTLGQGPEFLTYFQNEAQLEKSRLLSDRFSAERPKGSFSTLEIQRTEQGDSAMYLCASSLAPVRMEETQYFGPGTRLLVL.

The CDR3 loop reads CASSPEAGGPYNEQFF. The DNA for the CDR3 is TGTGCCAGCAGCCCAGAGGCGGGGGGGCCTTACAATGAGCAGTTCTTC. The chain links TRBV3-1 (or the pseudogene TRBV3-2) to TRBJ2-1; 9 nucleotides line up with TRBD2. There are 16 residues in the CDR3. Germline V gene sequence: CDR1 LGHDT, CDR2 YNNKEL (reference sequence). J was trimmed by 4 bases and V by 4 bases; bases with no gene match: 8.

The chain carries TRBV5-1 and TRBJ2-1, with TRBD2 identical over 10 bases. Per germline, CDR1 SGHRS and CDR2 YFSETQ. The length of the CDR3 is 15 residues. With 3 bases clipped from V and 5 bases from J, the junction kept 5 bases outside the gene matches. Here the CDR3 reads CASSYLAGADNEQFF. In DNA, the CDR3 is TGCGCCAGCAGCTACCTAGCGGGGGCCGACAATGAGCAGTTCTTC. Full variable domain (missing parts from reference TRBV5-1 and TRBJ2-1): KAGVTQTPRYLIKTRGQQVTLSCSPISGHRSVSWYQQTPGQGLQFLFEYFSETQRNKGNFPGRFSGRQFSNSRSEMNVSTLELGDSALYLCASSYLAGADNEQFFGPGTRLTVL.

The genes are TRBV4-2 and TRBJ1-3; 7 bases align to TRBD1. The CDR3 is made up of 14 amino acids. V was pared by 3 bases and J by 8 bases, with 7 bases of the junction left unmatched. Germline V gene data show CDR1 as LGHNA and CDR2 as YNFKEQ. The CDR3 protein is CASSQGQNVHTIYF. CDR3 nucleotide sequence: TGTGCCAGCAGCCAGGGACAGAATGTACACACCATATATTTT.

This clone was seen only once. The V call is TRBV5-1, the J call TRBJ2-7, with D possibly matching TRBD2 (5 bases). Trimming shortened V by 3 bases and J by 0 bases, and 7 bases separated the two germline ends. The CDR3 length is 13 residues. Germline CDR1 reads SGHRS; CDR2 reads YFSETQ. The CDR3: CASSYGDSYEQYF. CDR3 nucleotide sequence: TGCGCCAGCAGCTACGGGGACTCCTACGAGCAGTACTTC.

The chain employs TRBV7-8 and TRBJ2-7; 8 bases are a match to TRBD2. The germline CDR1 and CDR2 sequences are SGHVS and FQNEAQ. Unmatched junction bases numbered 4, after V lost 4 bases and J lost 2 bases. This CDR3 has 14 residues. The CDR3 is CASSYLAGTYEQYF. In nucleotides, the CDR3 is TGTGCCAGCAGCTATTTAGCGGGGACCTACGAGCAGTACTTC. Looking up the rest from reference TRBV7-8 and TRBJ2-7 gives the full variable domain: GAGVSQSPRYKVAKRGQDVALRCDPISGHVSLFWYQQALGQGPEFLTYFQNEAQLDKSGLPSDRFFAERPEGSVSTLKIQRTQQEDSAVYLCASSYLAGTYEQYFGPGTRLTVT.

This clone was seen just once. The rearrangement uses TRBV29-1 and TRBJ1-1, with a tentative D call TRBD1 (6 bases). Germline V lookup: CDR1 SQVTM, CDR2 ANQGSEA. The V and J ends lost 7 bases and 8 bases respectively, with 17 bases between them. The CDR3 is 12 residues long. DNA of the CDR3: TGCAGCGCCCAGGACAGACCCACCGAAGCTTTCTTT. This gives the protein CSAQDRPTEAFF.

This clone was counted once. The chain has TRBV20-1 and TRBJ2-5; D uncertain. CDR1 is DFQATT and CDR2 is SNEGSKA in the germline V gene (reference sequence). The CDR3 contains 11 residues. Trimming took 3 bases from V and 9 from J, leaving 11 bases between them. CDR3: CSASVQSAQYF. The DNA for the CDR3 is TGCAGTGCTAGTGTACAGTCGGCCCAGTACTTC.

The chain combines TRBV21-1 with TRBJ1-2. TRBV21-1 is shown as a pseudogene. This CDR3 comprises 11 residues. The DNA for the CDR3 is TGTGCCAGCCCTAGCCTTGCTGGCTACACCTTC. This codes for CASPSLAGYTF.

This sequence joins TRBV18 and TRBJ1-1, with 7 bases identical to TRBD1. The ends lost 4 bases at V and 1 base at J; junction bases unmatched: 0. The V gene's germline CDR1 is KGHSH and CDR2 LQKENI. The CDR3 length is 13 residues. The CDR3 nucleotides read TGTGCCAGCTCACGGACAGGGAACACTGAAGCTTTCTTT. Amino acid sequence: CASSRTGNTEAFF. The variable domain in full, completed from reference TRBV18 and TRBJ1-1, reads NAGVMQNPRHLVRRRGQEARLRCSPMKGHSHVYWYRQLPEEGLKFMVYLQKENIIDESGMPKERFSAEFPKEGPSILRIQQVVRGDSAAYFCASSRTGNTEAFFGQGTRLTVV.

CDR3 loop: CASSLLGGLASGNTIYF. The CDR3 region has the DNA TGTGCCAGCAGCTTACTCGGGGGGCTGGCCTCTGGAAACACCATATATTTT. The gene calls are TRBV7-2 and TRBJ1-3, with D possibly matching TRBD1 (6 bases). CDR1 and CDR2 (germline): SGHTA, FQGNSA. V lost 2 bases, J lost 0 bases, and 14 bases lay in between. This CDR3 is 17 amino acids long.

This chain uses TRBV2 with TRBJ2-7, with 12 nucleotides matching TRBD2. There are 14 residues in the CDR3. Germline CDR1 is SNHLY and CDR2 is FYNNEI. Trimming removed 6 bases from V and 3 bases from J; junction bases left unmatched: 3. The CDR3 DNA sequence: TGTGCCAGCAGATGGACTAGCGGGGACTACGAGCAGTACTTC. Encoded protein: CASRWTSGDYEQYF.

This chain connects TRBV5-4 to TRBJ2-1; 9 nucleotides agree with TRBD1. This CDR3 is built from 17 residues. Germline V gene data show CDR1 as SGHNT and CDR2 as YYREEE (reference sequence). V lost 0 bases to trimming and J lost 5 bases; unmatched junction nucleotides: 9. This CDR3 is CASSLVVGGQGNNEQFF. CDR3 nucleotides: TGTGCCAGCAGCTTGGTAGTTGGGGGACAGGGAAACAATGAGCAGTTCTTC. The whole variable domain, remainder taken from reference TRBV5-4 and TRBJ2-1, is ETGVTQSPTHLIKTRGQQVTLRCSSQSGHNTVSWYQQALGQGPQFIFQYYREEENGRGNFPPRFSGLQFPNYSSELNVNALELDDSALYLCASSLVVGGQGNNEQFFGPGTRLTVL.

This clone was detected only once. The chain couples TRBV4-1 to TRBJ2-3; D perhaps matches TRBD1 (5 bases). Trimming shortened V by 1 base and J by 0 bases, and 11 bases separated the two germline ends. Per the germline V gene, CDR1 is MGHRA and CDR2 is YSYEKL. This CDR3 comprises 16 residues. DNA of the CDR3: TGCGCCAGCAGCCAAGCAAGGGGCTCTAGCACAGATACGCAGTATTTT. Amino acid sequence: CASSQARGSSTDTQYF.

This sequence joins TRBV7-8 and TRBJ2-5, with 7 positions matching TRBD1. J was trimmed by 0 bases and V by 5 bases; bases with no gene match: 6. Germline CDR1 is SGHVS and CDR2 is FQNEAQ. The CDR3 runs 15 residues. The CDR3 DNA reads TGTGCCAGCAGCCTGGCCAGGGGGTACCAAGAGACCCAGTACTTC. This gives the protein CASSLARGYQETQYF.

This sequence joins TRBV29-1 and TRBJ2-1; D call uncertain. This CDR3 region has 11 residues. Trimming left V 2 bases short and J 5 bases short, with 4 bases between. Per germline, CDR1 SQVTM and CDR2 ANQGSEA. The CDR3 nucleotides are TGCAGCGTTGAAACTGACAATGAGCAGTTCTTC. Residues: CSVETDNEQFF.

The genes are TRBV28 and TRBJ2-2; the match to TRBD1 covers 11 bases. Germline V lookup: CDR1 MDHEN, CDR2 SYDVKM. V was clipped by 6 bases and J by 10 bases; unmatched bases: 10. This CDR3 has 15 amino acids. The CDR3 reads CASRRRDRGEEELFF. The CDR3 DNA follows: TGTGCCAGCAGGCGAAGGGACAGGGGGGAGGAGGAGCTGTTTTTT.